This passage covers 18 T cell receptor beta chains from one sample sequenced in a study of T cell changes during pregnancy in multiple sclerosis (dated by TCRdb to the late 2010s). Receptor libraries were prepared by the immunoSEQ multiplex PCR assay. The clones in this table, taken by TCRdb from immuneACCESS, are in-frame only. Not every clone is retained; where verified, under half of the shortfall comes from an unresolved V gene, and the cause of the rest is unknown. This sample gives 40,000 or so clones in total; roughly nine tenths of them show up just once. Less than 0.5% of the sample lies in the top ten. The sample here was CD4+ T cells from peripheral blood mononuclear cells, taken in the third trimester of pregnancy. Receptors were obtained from a female donor in good health, enrolled as a control in a pregnancy study.

Concerning this clone itself: At one of its ends the junction is not consistent with the germline gene, which may arise from a read error. J is TRBJ1-5 and V is TRBV10-3, with TRBD1 as a possible D gene (5 bases). Germline V lookup: CDR1 ENHRY, CDR2 SYGVKD. The CDR3 extends over 13 amino acids. CDR3 in DNA: TGTGCTATCACAGCGGGGCCAGGACAGCCCCAGCATTTT. Its protein is CAITAGPGQPQHF.

The chain links TRBV5-1 to TRBJ2-1, with 13 bases that match TRBD2. The CDR3 is made up of 15 amino acids. The V and J ends lost 0 bases and 9 bases, in that order; junction bases with no gene match: 3. CDR1 SGHRS and CDR2 YFSETQ come from the germline V gene. CDR3 bases: TGCGCCAGCAGCTTGGGGACTAGCGGGAGCATTGAGCAGTTCTTC. It codes for CASSLGTSGSIEQFF.

The CDR3, as DNA: TGTGCCAGCAGTGTGCTAGCGAACACAGATACGCAGTATTTT. This sequence encodes CASSVLANTDTQYF. The rearrangement joins TRBV2 to TRBJ2-3; weak D call: TRBD2 (6 bases). This CDR3 comprises 14 residues. V was clipped by 4 bases and J by 2 bases, with 10 bases between them. Germline V gene data show CDR1 as SNHLY and CDR2 as FYNNEI.

The rearrangement links TRBV5-6 to TRBJ2-1, with 10 bases aligning to TRBD1. Germline CDR1 reads SGHDT; CDR2 reads YYEEEE. Trimming took 4 bases from V and 9 from J; bases not matched to a gene: 10. The CDR3 sequence is 15 residues long. For the CDR3, the DNA is TGTGCCAGCAGCCGACAGGGGGCGGGCATGGGTGAGCAGTTCTTC. It encodes CASSRQGAGMGEQFF.

The genes are TRBV5-4 and TRBJ2-5; tentative D call: TRBD2 (6 bases). The CDR3 is made up of 12 amino acids. Germline V gene sequence: CDR1 SGHNT, CDR2 YYREEE (reference sequence). V lost 4 bases, J lost 7 bases, and 11 bases lay in between. Written as DNA, the CDR3 is TGTGCCAGCAGCCGGGACTTGGTGACCCAGTACTTC. Its protein product is CASSRDLVTQYF.

The chain combines TRBV27 with TRBJ1-5, with D hard to call. V was pared by 0 bases and J by 2 bases, with 8 bases between. This CDR3 comprises 15 residues. Per the germline V gene, CDR1 is MNHEY and CDR2 is SMNVEV (reference sequence). The chain's CDR3 is CASSLSVRGNQPQHF. CDR3 nucleotide sequence: TGTGCCAGCAGTTTATCGGTACGAGGCAATCAGCCCCAGCATTTT.

This chain uses TRBV5-4 with TRBJ2-1; TRBD2 is a possible D gene (6 bases). Germline CDR1 reads SGHNT; CDR2 reads YYREEE (reference sequence). The CDR3 is made up of 16 amino acids. Trimming removed 6 bases from V and 5 bases from J, with 21 bases in between. CDR3 sequence: CASTPREAGPNNEQFF. CDR3 DNA: TGTGCCAGCACCCCAAGGGAGGCAGGGCCTAACAATGAGCAGTTCTTC.

The rearrangement joins TRBV29-1 to TRBJ2-1; 7 nucleotides agree with TRBD2. The length of the CDR3 is 15 residues. The J segment lost 0 bases and the V segment lost 7 bases, leaving 9 bases of the junction unmatched. Germline V gene lookup returns CDR1 SQVTM and CDR2 ANQGSEA. As DNA, the CDR3 is TGCAGCGCCCCTAGCGGCTCCAGCTCCTACAATGAGCAGTTCTTC. Its protein is CSAPSGSSSYNEQFF.

The rearrangement uses TRBV21-1 and TRBJ1-5; TRBD1, the D gene given by the table, was not confirmed from the DNA. TRBV21-1 is an annotated pseudogene. This CDR3 is built from 13 residues. The CDR3 coding sequence is TGTGCCAGCAGCAAGGCACAGGATCAGCCCCAGCATTTT. The encoded protein is CASSKAQDQPQHF.

The rearrangement links TRBV27 to TRBJ1-3; possibly TRBD1 for D (5 bases). Germline CDR1 reads MNHEY; CDR2 reads SMNVEV (reference sequence). V gave up 8 bases and J gave up 0 bases, with 11 bases separating them. This CDR3 region has 14 residues. The CDR3 sequence is CASGGGNSGNTIYF. CDR3 coding DNA: TGTGCCAGCGGGGGGGGAAACTCTGGAAACACCATATATTTT.

The rearrangement uses TRBV4-2 and TRBJ2-7; 10 bases map to TRBD2. Germline trimming cut 0 bases from V and 1 base from J; bases unmatched to any gene: 6. CDR1 and CDR2 from the germline V gene are LGHNA and YNFKEQ. The CDR3 loop spans 17 amino acids. The CDR3 sequence: CASSQDGASGGSYEQYF. DNA for the CDR3: TGTGCCAGCAGCCAAGATGGGGCTAGCGGGGGTTCCTACGAGCAGTACTTC.

V and J are TRBV4-2 and TRBJ2-7; 7 bases line up with TRBD1. V dropped 4 bases and J dropped 4; count of bases not matched to a gene: 7. The germline V gene has CDR1 LGHNA and CDR2 YNFKEQ. CDR3 length: 14 amino acids. CDR3: CASSRQGGAYEQYF. The CDR3 DNA is TGTGCCAGCAGCCGCCAAGGGGGCGCATACGAGCAGTACTTC.

The chain links TRBV6-4 to TRBJ1-6; 8 bases agree with TRBD1. Germline CDR1 reads MRHNA; CDR2 reads SNTAGT. Trimming cost V 6 bases and J 10 bases; bases outside gene matches: 8. CDR3 length: 14 amino acids. The CDR3 spells CASSATGVGSPLHF. In nucleotides, the CDR3 is TGTGCCAGCAGCGCGACAGGGGTGGGGTCACCCCTCCACTTT.

The chain recombines TRBV30 with TRBJ2-7; TRBD2 might be the D (5 bases). This CDR3 contains 12 residues. The ends were cut back, 2 bases at V and 3 bases at J, with 8 bases in the middle. Germline loops: CDR1 GTSNPN, CDR2 SVGIG (reference sequence). The CDR3 loop is CAWSSGGYEQYF. Written as DNA, the CDR3 is TGTGCCTGGAGTTCCGGAGGCTACGAGCAGTACTTC.

V and J are TRBV7-3 and TRBJ2-5, with D possibly being TRBD1 (5 bases). CDR3 length: 16 amino acids. CDR1 SGHTA and CDR2 FQGTGA come from the germline V gene. Trimming cost V 2 bases and J 5 bases, with 18 bases left between them. The DNA of the CDR3 is TGTGCCAGCAGCTTAGGGGCACCTATACCAGGGGAGACCCAGTACTTC. Protein: CASSLGAPIPGETQYF.

J is TRBJ1-2 and V is TRBV27; D possibly corresponds to TRBD1 (6 bases). The CDR3 has 13 amino acids. Trimming pared 5 bases from V and 5 bases from J, leaving 12 bases between. CDR1 is MNHEY, CDR2 SMNVEV, per germline (reference sequence). CDR3 coding DNA: TGTGCCAGCAGTAAAACAGGGCAATATGGCTACACCTTC. Translated, it gives CASSKTGQYGYTF.

The chain links TRBV7-8 to TRBJ2-7; D possibly corresponds to TRBD1 (5 bases). With 2 bases removed from V and 5 bases from J, the gap between germline ends came to 16 bases. Germline V gene data show CDR1 as SGHVS and CDR2 as FQNEAQ. This CDR3 has 15 residues. The CDR3 region is CASSLKQGYVDEQYF. The DNA for the CDR3 is TGTGCCAGCAGCTTAAAGCAGGGCTACGTCGACGAGCAGTACTTC.

The chain recombines TRBV7-9 with TRBJ2-7, with 7 bases fitting TRBD1. This CDR3 has 14 amino acids. Germline CDR1 and CDR2: SEHNR and FQNEAQ (reference sequence). V shed 7 bases and J 2 bases; nucleotides not matched to a gene: 8. CDR3 residues: CASKGAQAAYEQYF. In DNA form, the CDR3 reads TGTGCCAGCAAGGGGGCCCAAGCGGCCTACGAGCAGTACTTC.